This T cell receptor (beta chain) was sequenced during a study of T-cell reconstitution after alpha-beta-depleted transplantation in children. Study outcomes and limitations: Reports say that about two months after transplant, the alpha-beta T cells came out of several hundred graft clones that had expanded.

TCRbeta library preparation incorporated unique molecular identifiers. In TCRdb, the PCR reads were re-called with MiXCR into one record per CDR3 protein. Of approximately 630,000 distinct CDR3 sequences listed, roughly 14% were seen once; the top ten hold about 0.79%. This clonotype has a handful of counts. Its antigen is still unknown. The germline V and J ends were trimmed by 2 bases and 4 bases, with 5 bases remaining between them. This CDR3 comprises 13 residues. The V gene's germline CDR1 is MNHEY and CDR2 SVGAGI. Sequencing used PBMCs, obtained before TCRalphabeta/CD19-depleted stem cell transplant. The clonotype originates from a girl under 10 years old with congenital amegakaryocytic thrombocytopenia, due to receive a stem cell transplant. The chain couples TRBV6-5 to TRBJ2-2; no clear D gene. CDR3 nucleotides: TGTGCCAGCAGTTACGTGGGCACCGGGGAGCTGTTTTTT. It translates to CASSYVGTGELFF.